Given below is one T cell receptor (beta chain) in context. V shed 2 bases, J shed 0 bases, and the junction held 1 base outside the gene matches. Germline-derived CDR1 and CDR2 are SGHTA and FQGNSA. This CDR3 has 15 residues. In the original processing: It was from reference gene primer amplification that nucleated cell counts were estimated. Libraries were prepared by immunoSEQ multiplex PCR; TCRdb keeps only in-frame clonotypes and omits some of them. V and J calls plus clone size are reproduced from that table; the DNA served to infer D and trimming. The table includes approximately 190,000 clones, around 80% detected once. This sample is drawn from a study of blood T cell repertoires in COVID-19.

Sequencing used peripheral blood. The clonotype originates from a human donor in a cohort sampled during active COVID-19. J is TRBJ2-1 and V is TRBV7-2, with 7 bases fitting TRBD2. The CDR3: CASSLSGASYNEQFF. The CDR3 bases are TGTGCCAGCAGCTTAAGCGGGGCCTCCTACAATGAGCAGTTCTTC.